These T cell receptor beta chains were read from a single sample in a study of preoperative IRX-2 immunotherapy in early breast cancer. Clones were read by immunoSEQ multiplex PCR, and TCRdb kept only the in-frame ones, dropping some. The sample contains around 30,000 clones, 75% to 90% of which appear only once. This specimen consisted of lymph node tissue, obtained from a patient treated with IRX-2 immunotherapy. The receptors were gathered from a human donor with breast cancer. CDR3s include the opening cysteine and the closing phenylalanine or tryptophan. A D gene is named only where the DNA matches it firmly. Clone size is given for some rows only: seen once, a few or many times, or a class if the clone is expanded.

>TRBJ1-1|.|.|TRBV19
TGTGCCAGTAGTCAGCGTGACTGGAACACTGAAGCTTTCTTT
CASSQRDWNTEAFF
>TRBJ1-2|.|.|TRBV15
TGTGCCACCAGCGGTATCTACGAGCGGTATGGCTACACCTTC
CATSGIYERYGYTF
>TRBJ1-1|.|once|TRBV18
TGTGCCAGCGTCTTAGAAGGGAGATTCACTGAAGCTTTCTTT
CASVLEGRFTEAFF
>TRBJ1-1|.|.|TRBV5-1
TGCGCCAGCAGCTTGACAGGGACTAGCACTGAAGCTTTCTTT
CASSLTGTSTEAFF
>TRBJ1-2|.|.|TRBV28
TGTGCCAGCAGCCCTGCGGACGAGCTTGATGGCTACACCTTC
CASSPADELDGYTF
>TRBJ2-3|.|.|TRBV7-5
TGTGCCAGCAGCCCGGGACTAGCAATCGATACGCAGTATTTT
CASSPGLAIDTQYF
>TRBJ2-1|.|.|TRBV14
TGTGCCAGCAGCCCTGTAAGGTCCTCCAATGAGCAGTTCTTC
CASSPVRSSNEQFF
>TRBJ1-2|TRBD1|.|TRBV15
TGTGCCACCAGCAGAGACCGAGACAGGGTCTATGGCTACACCTTC
CATSRDRDRVYGYTF
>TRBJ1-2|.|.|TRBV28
TGTGCCAGCACCACAGGGAGGATGTACGGCTACACCTTC
CASTTGRMYGYTF
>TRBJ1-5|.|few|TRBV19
TGTGCCAGTAACAACCCGCCAGGGCCCCAGCATTTT
CASNNPPGPQHF
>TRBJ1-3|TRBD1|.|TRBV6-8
TGTGCCAGCAGGGCTCCGGGACAGGGAGGAACTGGAAACACCATATATTTT
CASRAPGQGGTGNTIYF
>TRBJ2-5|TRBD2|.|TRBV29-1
TGCAGCGTTGGACTAGCGGGAGGCCCTCAAGAGACCCAGTACTTC
CSVGLAGGPQETQYF
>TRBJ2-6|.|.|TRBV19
TGTGCCAGTAACCCTCCAGGCCGCTCAGGGGCCAACGTCCTGACTTTC
CASNPPGRSGANVLTF
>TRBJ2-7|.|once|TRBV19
TGTGCCAGTAGTATATGGCAGGGGCCCTCCTACGAGCAGTACTTC
CASSIWQGPSYEQYF
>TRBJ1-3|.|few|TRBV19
TGTGCCAGTAGTATAGGCCAGTCTGGAAACACCATATATTTT
CASSIGQSGNTIYF
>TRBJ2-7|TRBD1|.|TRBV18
TGTGCCAGCTCACCACCGCGAATGAGGGACAGGGTCCCTTACGAGCAGTACTTC
CASSPPRMRDRVPYEQYF
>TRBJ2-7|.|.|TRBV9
TGTGCCAGCAGCTCTTCGGTCGAGGGCGACGAGCAGTACTTC
CASSSSVEGDEQYF
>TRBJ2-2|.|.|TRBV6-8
TGTGCCAGCAGCCGACCAGGGGGGGAGCTGTTTTTT
CASSRPGGELFF
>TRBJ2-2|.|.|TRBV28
TGTGCCAGCAGTTTATCTCGGGACGGCGGGGAGCTGTTTTTT
CASSLSRDGGELFF
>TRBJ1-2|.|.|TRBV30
TGTGCCTGGAGTCAGGACAGTCTCGGCTACACCTTC
CAWSQDSLGYTF